Listed below are T cell receptor beta chains from one sample, sequenced in a study of response to subunit inactivated influenza vaccine. MiXCR, applied by TCRdb to the RT-PCR reads, yields one record per CDR3 protein. The sample has about 650,000 distinct CDR3 sequences, around 16% seen once. The material was PBMCs from blood, obtained approximately 13 days after vaccination. These receptors all stem from a man over 45 who received an inactivated influenza vaccine. Each CDR3 is given without its conserved first and last residue.

>TRBJ1-5|TRBV30
AWQGGDQPQH
>TRBJ2-3|TRBV27
ASSYLDSRIDTQY
>TRBJ2-2|TRBV7-6
ASSLMSAGGWNTGELF
>TRBJ2-7|TRBV2
ASTRDRLDSYEQY
>TRBJ1-1|TRBV12-3/TRBV12-4
ASTKPGRETEAF
>TRBJ2-5|TRBV12-3/TRBV12-4
ASNLDLQETQY
>TRBJ2-1|TRBV5-1
ASSLAGRATSYNEQF
>TRBJ2-2|TRBV27
ASSLEGRMNTGELF
>TRBJ2-7|TRBV5-1
ASSPYGGEQY
>TRBJ1-1|TRBV20-1
SARGQGGIMNTEAF
>TRBJ2-7|TRBV4-2
ASSQDRSGSSYEQY
>TRBJ2-2|TRBV2
ASAKGANTGELF
>TRBJ2-1|TRBV13
ASSSLPFNSPSAFSYNEQF
>TRBJ2-7|TRBV12-3/TRBV12-4
ASSQAGQGAKQY
>TRBJ2-7|TRBV20-1
SARDRTGRY
>TRBJ2-1|TRBV11-1
ASSLVPFQGRSSYNEQF
>TRBJ2-7|TRBV6-2/TRBV6-3
ASSYLGGSSYEQY
>TRBJ2-3|TRBV28
ASNPGTKLNTDTQY
>TRBJ2-2|TRBV5-1
ASSADSRATGELF
>TRBJ2-3|TRBV20-1
SARDSLRPSGFTDTQY
>TRBJ2-3|TRBV7-9
ASSFPGPDTQY
>TRBJ1-4|TRBV7-2
ASSLRGTVTNEKLF
>TRBJ2-1|TRBV7-9
ASSLYGGGDNEQF
>TRBJ2-3|TRBV5-5
ASSVGTDRTDTQY
>TRBJ2-1|TRBV9
ASTLGLAVYNEQF
>TRBJ2-5|TRBV5-6
ASSTERVIQETQY
>TRBJ2-5|TRBV14
ASSQDIAGGETQY